These 28 T cell receptor beta chains share one sample of origin, sequenced in a study of somatic mutations in cytotoxic T cells in rheumatoid arthritis. Using immunoSEQ multiplex PCR, the repertoire was profiled, and TCRdb retains in-frame clones only, with some absent. The data show 17,000 or so clones, approximately 80% seen once. Input material: CD8+ T cells sorted from blood. These receptors came from an adult with rheumatoid arthritis.

This chain uses TRBV11-2 with TRBJ1-1, with a weak D call TRBD1 (6 bases). Germline V lookup: CDR1 SGHAT, CDR2 FQNNGV. V was trimmed by 5 bases and J by 0 bases, leaving 25 bases between them. The CDR3 is 19 residues long. Here the CDR3 DNA reads TGTGCCAGCAGCAAGGAGTATGGTACAGGGATCCTATTGAACACTGAAGCTTTCTTT. This translates into CASSKEYGTGILLNTEAFF. Variable domain in full (rest from reference TRBV11-2 and TRBJ1-1): EAGVAQSPRYKIIEKRQSVAFWCNPISGHATLYWYQQILGQGPKLLIQFQNNGVVDDSQLPKDRFSAERLKGVDSTLKIQPAKLEDSAVYLCASSKEYGTGILLNTEAFFGQGTRLTVV.

The chain is built from TRBV27 and TRBJ2-5, with D perhaps being TRBD1 or TRBD2 (6 bases each). Trimming took off 3 bases at V and 7 bases at J, with 15 bases between the two ends. Germline lookup yields CDR1 MNHEY and CDR2 SMNVEV (reference sequence). There are 14 residues in the CDR3. This CDR3 is CASSFTGGPGTQYF. CDR3 DNA sequence: TGTGCCAGCAGTTTCACCGGGGGCCCGGGGACCCAGTACTTC.

CDR3 residues: CASKGLTNLNTEAFF. CDR3 DNA: TGTGCCAGTAAAGGTTTGACAAACCTGAACACTGAAGCTTTCTTT. The J gene is TRBJ1-1, the V gene TRBV19; no definite D call. V was pared by 7 bases and J by 0 bases, with 15 bases between. CDR1 is LNHDA and CDR2 is SQIVND in the germline V gene (reference sequence). This CDR3 contains 15 residues. Drawing the rest from reference TRBV19 and TRBJ1-1, the complete variable domain is DGGITQSPKYLFRKEGQNVTLSCEQNLNHDAMYWYRQDPGQGLRLIYYSQIVNDFQKGDIAEGYSVSREKKESFPLTVTSAQKNPTAFYLCASKGLTNLNTEAFFGQGTRLTVV.

The chain uses TRBV5-4 and TRBJ2-5, with TRBD2 matching 11 bases. The trim removed 3 bases at V and 2 bases at J, leaving 0 bases unmatched. The CDR3 contains 14 residues. Germline CDR1 and CDR2: SGHNT and YYREEE (reference sequence). In nucleotides, the CDR3 is TGTGCCAGCAGCTCTAGCGGGGGGCAAGAGACCCAGTACTTC. Translation: CASSSSGGQETQYF.

The chain's CDR3 is CASSLSGRGTDTQYF. CDR3 DNA sequence: TGTGCCAGCAGCTTAAGTGGGCGGGGCACAGATACGCAGTATTTT. The chain uses TRBV11-2 and TRBJ2-3, with a tentative D call TRBD2 (5 bases). CDR3 size: 15 residues. Germline assignment: CDR1 SGHAT and CDR2 FQNNGV. The germline V and J ends were trimmed by 2 bases and 1 base, with 10 bases remaining between them.

There are a few counts of this clone. The V call is TRBV6-1, the J call TRBJ1-2; tentative D call: TRBD1 (5 bases). The CDR3 spans 12 residues. Germline CDR1 MNHNS, CDR2 SASEGT. Trimming cost V 8 bases and J 4 bases, with 11 bases left between them. Here the CDR3 DNA reads TGTGCCAGCGGGGGTGTTCCCTATGGCTACACCTTC. Encoded protein: CASGGVPYGYTF.

CDR3 loop: CASSLGGDFYEQYF. The CDR3 DNA sequence: TGTGCCAGCAGCTTGGGCGGGGATTTCTACGAGCAGTACTTC. The chain is built from TRBV5-6 and TRBJ2-7, with a possible D match to TRBD2 (6 bases). The CDR3 sequence is 14 residues long. Germline-derived CDR1 and CDR2 are SGHDT and YYEEEE. V was shortened by 0 bases and J by 3 bases, with 10 bases between the two germline ends.

This rearrangement joins TRBV27 to TRBJ1-6, with D uncertain. CDR1 is MNHEY, CDR2 SMNVEV, per germline (reference sequence). V was pared by 8 bases and J by 7 bases, with 15 bases between. This CDR3 spans 14 amino acids. This CDR3 reads CASARLRDNSPLHF. For the CDR3, the DNA is TGTGCCAGCGCGAGACTACGTGACAATTCACCCCTCCACTTT.

The chain recombines TRBV19 with TRBJ2-7; 10 positions agree with TRBD2. V shed 6 bases and J 6 bases; nucleotides not matched to a gene: 5. This CDR3 comprises 13 residues. Germline CDR1 reads LNHDA; CDR2 reads SQIVND (reference sequence). The chain's CDR3 is CASRSGGAAEQYF. DNA of the CDR3: TGTGCCAGTAGAAGCGGGGGGGCCGCCGAGCAGTACTTC.

This clone was counted only a few times. The chain combines TRBV4-1 with TRBJ1-5; no clear D gene. Trimming removed 0 bases from V and 4 bases from J, with 19 bases in between. The germline V gene has CDR1 MGHRA and CDR2 YSYEKL. The CDR3 sequence is 18 residues long. The CDR3 DNA reads as TGCGCCAGCAGCCAAGATGGTGACATTTCCGTTACAAATCAGCCCCAGCATTTT. Protein product: CASSQDGDISVTNQPQHF.

The chain combines TRBV7-9 with TRBJ1-4; maybe TRBD1 (5 bases). Trimming removed 1 base at V and 7 bases at J, with 16 bases between. The CDR3 is 16 amino acids. The germline V gene has CDR1 SEHNR and CDR2 FQNEAQ (reference sequence). The CDR3 protein is CASSLVLARVSEKLFF. CDR3 DNA sequence: TGTGCCAGCAGCTTAGTCCTGGCCAGGGTGAGTGAAAAACTGTTTTTT.

As DNA, the CDR3 is TGTGCCAGCAGACAGGGGTACGAGCAGTACTTC. It is translated as CASRQGYEQYF. The chain has TRBV6-1 and TRBJ2-7; the match to TRBD1 covers 7 bases. The junction had 0 bases not matched to a gene; V was cut back by 6 bases and J by 4 bases. Germline V gene data show CDR1 as MNHNS and CDR2 as SASEGT. The length of the CDR3 is 11 residues.

This clone was seen a handful of times. The DNA of the CDR3 is TGCAGCGTTGAAGATCCGGGAGCAGGTGCCGGCGGGGAGCTGTTTTTT. It codes for CSVEDPGAGAGGELFF. The chain uses TRBV29-1 and TRBJ2-2, with D possibly TRBD2 on 6 matching bases. The CDR3 spans 16 residues. Trimming cost V 0 bases and J 7 bases, with 18 bases left between them. Germline V gene lookup returns CDR1 SQVTM and CDR2 ANQGSEA.

V is TRBV11-2 and J is TRBJ2-3; D is uncertain. V lost 0 bases and J lost 5, with 21 bases in between. Germline CDR1 is SGHAT and CDR2 is FQNNGV. This CDR3 has 18 amino acids. CDR3 protein: CASSLDSFGNKGLDTQYF. The CDR3 bases are TGTGCCAGCAGCTTAGATAGTTTTGGAAACAAGGGATTAGATACGCAGTATTTT.

V usage is TRBV7-2 and J usage is TRBJ1-1; 10 nucleotides line up with TRBD1. Germline CDR1 is SGHTA and CDR2 is FQGNSA. This CDR3 comprises 17 residues. J lost 0 bases, V lost 2 bases, and 6 bases had no gene match. This CDR3 is CASSLRQGAAVNTEAFF. The CDR3 DNA reads TGTGCCAGCAGCTTACGACAGGGGGCCGCCGTGAACACTGAAGCTTTCTTT.

This clone showed up just once. CDR3 DNA sequence: TGTGCCAGCAGCGTCAGGCCATTCACTGAAGCTTTCTTT. This gives the protein CASSVRPFTEAFF. The chain has TRBV11-1 and TRBJ1-1; no reliable D call. Per germline, CDR1 SGHAT and CDR2 FQDESV (reference sequence). The CDR3 extends over 13 amino acids. With 5 bases removed from V and 4 bases from J, the gap between germline ends came to 11 bases.

This chain links TRBV7-9 with TRBJ1-1, with 8 bases lining up with TRBD1. Germline lookup yields CDR1 SEHNR and CDR2 FQNEAQ (reference sequence). The CDR3 contains 15 residues. The V segment lost 4 bases and the J segment 4 bases; nucleotides outside the gene matches: 8. The CDR3 here is CASSSPTGVGTEAFF. The CDR3 bases are TGTGCCAGCAGCTCCCCGACAGGGGTGGGCACTGAAGCTTTCTTT.

V usage is TRBV29-1 and J usage is TRBJ2-7; 7 positions agree with TRBD1. Losses at the gene ends were 3 bases for V and 2 bases for J; bases not matched to a gene: 4. This CDR3 region has 13 residues. Germline values: CDR1 SQVTM, CDR2 ANQGSEA. CDR3 region: CSVEEGTAYEQYF. CDR3 nucleotides: TGCAGCGTTGAGGAAGGGACAGCCTACGAGCAGTACTTC.

V is TRBV19 and J is TRBJ1-3; no reliable D call. Germline V CDR1 and CDR2: LNHDA, SQIVND (reference sequence). Trimming removed 6 bases at V and 0 bases at J, with 15 bases between. There are 16 residues in the CDR3. The CDR3: CASREPSGSSGNTIYF. For the CDR3, the DNA is TGTGCCAGTAGAGAACCGAGCGGGAGCTCTGGAAACACCATATATTTT.

The gene calls are TRBV5-5 and TRBJ1-1; no clear D. CDR3 length equals 16 residues. With 4 bases removed from V and 1 base from J, the gap between germline ends came to 17 bases. Germline V gene lookup returns CDR1 SGHKS and CDR2 YYEKEE (reference sequence). The CDR3 reads CASSPGWATQNTEAFF. The CDR3 DNA sequence: TGTGCCAGCAGCCCCGGGTGGGCCACGCAGAACACTGAAGCTTTCTTT.

The chain employs TRBV19 and TRBJ1-4, with TRBD1 matching over 10 bases. Germline V gene data show CDR1 as LNHDA and CDR2 as SQIVND (reference sequence). V gave up 6 bases and J gave up 8 bases; unmatched junction bases: 3. This CDR3 has 13 amino acids. The CDR3: CASRGTGEEKLFF. The CDR3 coding sequence is TGTGCCAGTAGGGGGACAGGGGAAGAAAAACTGTTTTTT.

The chain has TRBV18 and TRBJ1-4; 9 bases are a match to TRBD1. Germline CDR1 reads KGHSH; CDR2 reads LQKENI. This CDR3 is built from 19 residues. V lost 3 bases, J lost 0 bases, and 11 bases stayed unmatched. Written as DNA, the CDR3 is TGTGCCAGCTCACCCCTCCCTCCGACAGGGGGTGCAACTAATGAAAAACTGTTTTTT. Translation: CASSPLPPTGGATNEKLFF.

The CDR3 region has the DNA TGTGCCAGCCGGGGCTCCTATAATTCACCCCTCCACTTT. Its translation: CASRGSYNSPLHF. The genes are TRBV27 and TRBJ1-6, with D unresolved. This CDR3 contains 13 residues. Germline V gene data show CDR1 as MNHEY and CDR2 as SMNVEV (reference sequence). V dropped 8 bases and J dropped 0 bases, with 5 bases sitting between them.

The chain recombines TRBV16 with TRBJ1-1, with D maybe TRBD1 (5 bases). Germline CDR1 is KGHSY and CDR2 is FQNENV. V lost 2 bases and J 4 bases, leaving 20 bases between the germline ends. The length of the CDR3 is 17 residues. CDR3 sequence: CASSQRGSLGTGTEAFF. DNA of the CDR3: TGTGCCAGCAGCCAAAGAGGGTCCTTGGGGACCGGCACTGAAGCTTTCTTT.

The chain joins TRBV9 to TRBJ1-1; D remains ambiguous. CDR3 length: 16 amino acids. Germline values: CDR1 SGDLS, CDR2 YYNGEE. Deletions cut 0 bases from V and 4 bases from J, with 16 bases between. In DNA, the CDR3 is TGTGCCAGCAGCGTAGTACCACCGTCCGTAGGCACTGAAGCTTTCTTT. Residues: CASSVVPPSVGTEAFF.

The chain combines TRBV5-1 with TRBJ2-1; a possible D gene is TRBD2 (5 bases). The CDR3 length is 18 residues. Germline CDR1 is SGHRS and CDR2 is YFSETQ. V lost 0 bases and J lost 4, with 20 bases in between. Written as DNA, the CDR3 is TGCGCCAGCAGCTTGGTTGCAATCGGGATAGAAGGATACAATGAGCAGTTCTTC. Its translation: CASSLVAIGIEGYNEQFF.

This clone was observed a few times. The chain uses TRBV4-1 and TRBJ2-2; D gene uncertain. CDR3 length: 12 residues. Germline assignment: CDR1 MGHRA and CDR2 YSYEKL. Deletions cut 6 bases from V and 2 bases from J, with 4 bases between. CDR3 protein: CASRSNTGELFF. CDR3 DNA: TGCGCCAGCAGAAGTAACACCGGGGAGCTGTTTTTT.

The chain employs TRBV29-1 and TRBJ2-2, with 12 bases fitting TRBD1. V gave up 5 bases and J gave up 5 bases; unmatched junction bases: 9. Germline-derived CDR1 and CDR2 are SQVTM and ANQGSEA. The CDR3 is 16 amino acids. DNA for the CDR3: TGCAGCGTTCGAACCCGGGACAGGGGGCAAACCGGGGAGCTGTTTTTT. It codes for CSVRTRDRGQTGELFF.